Reported below is one T cell receptor beta chain. The study drew participants aged about 18 to 95 years from around 24 US areas. Someone with COVID-19 had been met by exposed participants within 2 weeks before study entry. In the original processing: Using reference gene primer amplification, nucleated cell counts were estimated. TCRdb's table, derived via immunoSEQ multiplex PCR, lists solely in-frame clones and lacks some. V and J calls and clone size follow that table, whereas D and trimming were derived from the DNA. The table has a few hundred thousand clones, 80% to 95% seen once. This record belongs to a study of blood T cell repertoires in COVID-19. As for the study in general: Acute-phase and convalescent COVID-19 samples originated in the United States, Italy and Spain.

Germline assignment: CDR1 SEHNR and CDR2 FQNEAQ (reference sequence). Trimming took off 2 bases at V and 8 bases at J, with 21 bases between the two ends. The CDR3 covers 16 residues. The chain employs TRBV7-9 and TRBJ1-2, with D possibly being TRBD1 (6 bases). Sequenced material: PBMCs or T cells enriched from blood (not recorded which). The sequence was collected from a middle-aged woman who had been exposed to COVID-19. The CDR3 coding sequence is TGTGCCAGCAGCTTAATCCGCAACGGACAGAGGTGGGGCTACACCTTC. Translated: CASSLIRNGQRWGYTF.